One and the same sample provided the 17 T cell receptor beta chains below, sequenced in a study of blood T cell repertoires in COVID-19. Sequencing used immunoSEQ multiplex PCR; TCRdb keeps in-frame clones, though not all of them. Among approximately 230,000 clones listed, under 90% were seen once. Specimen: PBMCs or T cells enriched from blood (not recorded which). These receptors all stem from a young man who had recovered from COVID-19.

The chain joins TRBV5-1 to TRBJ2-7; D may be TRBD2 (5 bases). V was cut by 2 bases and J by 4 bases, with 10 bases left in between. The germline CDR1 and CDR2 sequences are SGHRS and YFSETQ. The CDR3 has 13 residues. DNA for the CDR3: TGCGCCAGCAGCTTCCTAGAGGGTTACGAGCAGTACTTC. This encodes CASSFLEGYEQYF.

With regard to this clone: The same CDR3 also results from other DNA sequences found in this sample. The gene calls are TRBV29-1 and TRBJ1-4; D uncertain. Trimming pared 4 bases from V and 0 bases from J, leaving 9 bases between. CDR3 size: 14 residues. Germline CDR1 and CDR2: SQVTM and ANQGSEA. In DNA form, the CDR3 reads TGCAGCGTTGGTTTGCGCGCAACTAATGAAAAACTGTTTTTT. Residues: CSVGLRATNEKLFF.

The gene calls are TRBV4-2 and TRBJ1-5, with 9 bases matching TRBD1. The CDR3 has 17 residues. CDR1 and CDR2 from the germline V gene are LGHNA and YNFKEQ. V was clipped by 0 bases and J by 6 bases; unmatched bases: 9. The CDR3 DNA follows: TGTGCCAGCAGCCAAGATAATCCGGGACAGGGCGGTCAGCCCCAGCATTTT. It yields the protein CASSQDNPGQGGQPQHF.

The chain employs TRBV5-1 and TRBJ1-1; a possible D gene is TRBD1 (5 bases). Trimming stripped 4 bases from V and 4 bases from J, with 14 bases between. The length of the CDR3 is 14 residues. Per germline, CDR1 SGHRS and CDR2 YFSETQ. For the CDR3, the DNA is TGCGCCAGCAGCGGGGGACTCGAGGGCACTGAAGCTTTCTTT. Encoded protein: CASSGGLEGTEAFF.

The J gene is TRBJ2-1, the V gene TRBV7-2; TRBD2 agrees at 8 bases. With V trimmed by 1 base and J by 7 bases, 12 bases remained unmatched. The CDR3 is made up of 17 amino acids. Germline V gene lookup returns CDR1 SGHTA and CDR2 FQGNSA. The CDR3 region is CASSLDETGGPRNEQFF. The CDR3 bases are TGTGCCAGCAGCTTAGATGAAACGGGAGGGCCAAGAAATGAGCAGTTCTTC.

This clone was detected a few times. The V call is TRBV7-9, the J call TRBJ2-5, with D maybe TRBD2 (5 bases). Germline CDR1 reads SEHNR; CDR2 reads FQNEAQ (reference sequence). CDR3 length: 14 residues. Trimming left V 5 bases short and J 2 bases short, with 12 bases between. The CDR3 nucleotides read TGTGCCAGCAGCCGAACCCGGGAACAAGAGACCCAGTACTTC. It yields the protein CASSRTREQETQYF.

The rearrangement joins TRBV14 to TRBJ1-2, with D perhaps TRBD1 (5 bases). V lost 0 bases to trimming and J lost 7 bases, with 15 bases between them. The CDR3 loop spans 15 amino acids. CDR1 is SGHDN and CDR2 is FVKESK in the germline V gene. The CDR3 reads CASSQDRSGYGGYTF. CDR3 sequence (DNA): TGTGCCAGCAGCCAAGATCGCTCAGGGTACGGTGGCTACACCTTC. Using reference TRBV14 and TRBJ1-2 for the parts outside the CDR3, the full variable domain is EAGVTQFPSHSVIEKGQTVTLRCDPISGHDNLYWYRRVMGKEIKFLLHFVKESKQDESGMPNNRFLAERTGGTYSTLKVQPAELEDSGVYFCASSQDRSGYGGYTFGSGTRLTVV.

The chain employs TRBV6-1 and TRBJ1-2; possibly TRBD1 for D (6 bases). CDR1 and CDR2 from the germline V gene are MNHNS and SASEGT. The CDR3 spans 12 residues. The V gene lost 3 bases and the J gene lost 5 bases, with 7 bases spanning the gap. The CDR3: CASSDTGYGYTF. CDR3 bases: TGTGCCAGCAGTGATACAGGGTATGGCTACACCTTC.

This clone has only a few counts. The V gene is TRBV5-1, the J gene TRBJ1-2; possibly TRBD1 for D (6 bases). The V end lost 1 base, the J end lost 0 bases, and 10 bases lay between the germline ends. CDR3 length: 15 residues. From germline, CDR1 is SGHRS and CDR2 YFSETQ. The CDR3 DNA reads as TGCGCCAGCAGCTTGACAGGGCGAGCTAACTATGGCTACACCTTC. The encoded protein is CASSLTGRANYGYTF.

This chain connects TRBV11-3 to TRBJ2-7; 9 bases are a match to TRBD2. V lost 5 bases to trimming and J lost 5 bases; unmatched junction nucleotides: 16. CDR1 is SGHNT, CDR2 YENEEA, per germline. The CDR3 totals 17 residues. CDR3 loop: CASSPPFGSSGTNEQYF. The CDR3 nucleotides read TGTGCCAGCAGCCCTCCCTTCGGGTCTAGCGGGACCAACGAGCAGTACTTC.

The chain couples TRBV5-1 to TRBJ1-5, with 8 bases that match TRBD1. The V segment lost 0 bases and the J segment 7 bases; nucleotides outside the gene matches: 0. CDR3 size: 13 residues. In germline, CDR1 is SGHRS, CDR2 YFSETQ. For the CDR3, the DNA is TGCGCCAGCAGCTTGGCAGGGGGCCAGCCCCAGCATTTT. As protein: CASSLAGGQPQHF.

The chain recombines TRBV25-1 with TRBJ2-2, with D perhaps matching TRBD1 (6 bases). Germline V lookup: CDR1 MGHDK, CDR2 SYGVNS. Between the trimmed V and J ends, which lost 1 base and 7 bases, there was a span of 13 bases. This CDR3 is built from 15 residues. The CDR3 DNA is TGTGCCAGCAGTGAATGGGACAAACGCCGCGGGGAGCTGTTTTTT. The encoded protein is CASSEWDKRRGELFF.

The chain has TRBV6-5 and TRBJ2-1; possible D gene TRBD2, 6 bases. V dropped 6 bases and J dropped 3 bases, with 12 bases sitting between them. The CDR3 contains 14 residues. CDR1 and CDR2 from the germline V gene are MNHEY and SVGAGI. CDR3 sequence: CASRGEVFYNEQFF. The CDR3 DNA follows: TGTGCCAGCAGGGGGGAGGTCTTCTACAATGAGCAGTTCTTC.

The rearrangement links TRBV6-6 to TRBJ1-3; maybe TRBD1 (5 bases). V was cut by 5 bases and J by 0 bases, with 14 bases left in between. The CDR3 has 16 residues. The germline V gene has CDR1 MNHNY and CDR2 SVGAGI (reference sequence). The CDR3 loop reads CASSRATELSGNTIYF. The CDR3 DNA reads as TGTGCCAGCAGTAGGGCGACAGAACTCTCTGGAAACACCATATATTTT.

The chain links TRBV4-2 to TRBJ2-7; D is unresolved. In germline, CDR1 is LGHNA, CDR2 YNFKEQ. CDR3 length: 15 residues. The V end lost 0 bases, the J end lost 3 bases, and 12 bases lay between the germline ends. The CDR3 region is CASSQDPGPVYEQYF. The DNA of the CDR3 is TGTGCCAGCAGCCAAGATCCAGGCCCGGTCTACGAGCAGTACTTC.

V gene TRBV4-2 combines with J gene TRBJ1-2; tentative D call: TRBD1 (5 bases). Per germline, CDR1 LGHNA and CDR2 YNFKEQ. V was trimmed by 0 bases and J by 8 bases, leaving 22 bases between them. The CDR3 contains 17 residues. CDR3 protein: CASSQEFFATDRDGYTF. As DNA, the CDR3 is TGTGCCAGCAGCCAAGAATTCTTTGCGACAGATAGAGACGGCTACACCTTC.

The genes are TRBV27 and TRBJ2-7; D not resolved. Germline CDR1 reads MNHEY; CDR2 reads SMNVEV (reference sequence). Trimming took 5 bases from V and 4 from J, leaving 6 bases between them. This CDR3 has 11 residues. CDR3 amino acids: CASSGRYEQYF. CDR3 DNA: TGTGCCAGCAGTGGTAGATACGAGCAGTACTTC.